This is a list of T cell receptor beta chains from one sample in a study of CD8 T cells in Susac syndrome. One entry per CDR3 protein, called by TCRdb with MiXCR from the immunoSEQ multiplex PCR reads. The repertoire holds 160,000 or so distinct CDR3 sequences, 85% to 95% seen once, with 0.15% to 0.2% in the top ten. Source material: CD8+ T cells from PBMCs. These receptors all come from a human donor with multiple sclerosis. The CDR3 runs from the conserved cysteine through the conserved F or W. The order of the fields is V gene, D gene, clone size, CDR3 length, J gene, CDR3 protein, CDR3 DNA. D genes are given only for firm matches. The listing skips clone size in some rows; elsewhere it reads once, few, many or a size class.

TRBV6-6,-,-,15,TRBJ1-2,CASKGAMGWDYGYTF,TGTGCCAGCAAAGGGGCGATGGGGTGGGACTATGGCTACACCTTC
TRBV12-3/TRBV12-4,TRBD1,-,15,TRBJ2-1,CASTPPGQGTNEQFF,TGTGCCAGCACTCCTCCGGGACAGGGTACCAATGAGCAGTTCTTC
TRBV30,-,once,13,TRBJ2-7,CAWSSVAAYEQYF,TGTGCCTGGAGCAGCGTAGCGGCCTACGAGCAGTACTTC
TRBV20-1,-,-,12,TRBJ1-5,CSARVGVQPQHF,TGCAGTGCTAGAGTCGGAGTTCAGCCCCAGCATTTT
TRBV29-1,-,-,13,TRBJ1-2,CSVGVEGPYGYTF,TGCAGCGTTGGTGTCGAGGGACCCTATGGCTACACCTTC
TRBV5-6,TRBD1,-,16,TRBJ2-2,CASSLERTGNTGELFF,TGTGCCAGCAGCTTGGAGCGGACAGGGAACACCGGGGAGCTGTTTTTT
TRBV19,-,-,15,TRBJ2-7,CASSIYSTGNYEQYF,TGTGCCAGTAGTATCTATAGTACAGGGAACTACGAGCAGTACTTC
TRBV20-1,-,once,10,TRBJ2-1,CSASANEQFF,TGCAGTGCTAGCGCCAATGAGCAGTTCTTC
TRBV4-1,TRBD2,-,18,TRBJ2-1,CASSQDRLAGGRNNEQFF,TGCGCCAGCAGCCAAGACCGACTAGCGGGGGGGAGGAACAATGAGCAGTTCTTC
TRBV29-1,TRBD1,-,11,TRBJ2-1,CSMGQIHEQFF,TGCAGCATGGGACAGATCCATGAGCAGTTCTTC
TRBV20-1,-,once,13,TRBJ1-1,CSARSGANTEAFF,TGCAGTGCTAGATCCGGGGCGAACACTGAAGCTTTCTTT
TRBV12-2,-,-,15,TRBJ2-7,CASRLAGGSEDEQYF,TGTGCAAGTCGCTTAGCGGGGGGGAGTGAAGACGAGCAGTACTTC
TRBV28,-,-,14,TRBJ2-7,CASSLSGLVHEQYF,TGTGCCAGCAGTTTATCGGGACTCGTCCACGAGCAGTACTTC
TRBV5-4,-,-,13,TRBJ2-1,CASSHDIYNEQFF,TGTGCCAGCAGCCATGATATTTACAATGAGCAGTTCTTC
TRBV28,TRBD1,-,18,TRBJ1-5,CASSLKTGTGRSNQPQHF,TGTGCCAGCAGTCTAAAAACCGGGACAGGGAGGAGCAATCAGCCCCAGCATTTT
TRBV25-1,-,-,12,TRBJ1-1,CASNYGAAEAFF,TGTGCCAGCAATTACGGGGCGGCTGAAGCTTTCTTT
TRBV25-1,-,-,12,TRBJ2-1,CASSGWGSEQFF,TGTGCCAGCAGTGGGTGGGGGTCCGAGCAGTTCTTC
TRBV29-1,-,-,11,TRBJ2-1,CSVGGAREQFF,TGCAGCGTTGGTGGAGCCAGGGAGCAGTTCTTC
TRBV3-1,-,-,14,TRBJ2-3,CASSSDHVLNTQYF,TGTGCCAGCAGCTCCGACCATGTATTAAATACGCAGTATTTT
TRBV28,TRBD2,-,17,TRBJ2-3,CASSLYTGGSGTDTQYF,TGTGCCAGCAGTTTATACACCGGCGGGAGCGGCACAGATACGCAGTATTTT
TRBV7-3,TRBD2,-,15,TRBJ2-3,CASSALAGGSDTQYF,TGTGCCAGCAGCGCTCTAGCGGGGGGTTCAGATACGCAGTATTTT
TRBV6-4,-,-,15,TRBJ1-2,CATARLLLSPYGYTF,TGTGCCACCGCCAGACTGTTATTGAGCCCCTATGGCTACACCTTC
TRBV12-3/TRBV12-4,-,-,14,TRBJ2-2,CASSDQGPTGELFF,TGTGCCAGCAGTGACCAGGGGCCCACCGGGGAGCTGTTTTTT
TRBV2,-,-,17,TRBJ2-6,CASSVGQASSGANVLTF,TGTGCCAGCAGTGTTGGGCAGGCAAGCTCTGGGGCCAACGTCCTGACTTTC
TRBV15,-,-,13,TRBJ2-7,CATSITPNYEQYF,TGTGCCACCAGCATAACACCAAACTACGAGCAGTACTTC
TRBV27,-,-,14,TRBJ2-3,CASSAHPSTDTQYF,TGTGCCAGCAGTGCCCATCCTAGCACAGATACGCAGTATTTT
TRBV11-2,TRBD1,-,15,TRBJ1-2,CASSLGAGGDYGYTF,TGTGCCAGCAGCTTAGGGGCAGGGGGCGACTATGGCTACACCTTC
TRBV29-1,-,-,9,TRBJ1-2,CSVLRGYTF,TGCAGCGTCTTGAGGGGCTACACCTTC
TRBV19,-,-,17,TRBJ2-1,CASSIARQLSSYNEQFF,TGTGCCAGTAGTATAGCCCGACAGTTGAGCTCCTACAATGAGCAGTTCTTC
TRBV7-9,-,-,14,TRBJ1-1,CASALGPIGTEAFF,TGTGCCAGCGCATTGGGGCCGATTGGGACTGAAGCTTTCTTT
TRBV28,TRBD1,-,14,TRBJ2-1,CASSEWTGDNEQFF,TGTGCCAGCAGTGAATGGACAGGGGACAATGAGCAGTTCTTC
TRBV5-6,-,-,13,TRBJ1-1,CASSRGKNTEAFF,TGTGCCAGCAGCCGCGGCAAGAACACTGAAGCTTTCTTT
TRBV4-1,TRBD2,-,16,TRBJ2-7,CASSRRTSGSPYEQYF,TGCGCCAGCAGCCGCCGGACTAGCGGGAGCCCCTACGAGCAGTACTTC
TRBV9,TRBD1,-,14,TRBJ2-7,CASSVVGTGDEQYF,TGTGCCAGCAGCGTAGTGGGGACAGGGGACGAGCAGTACTTC
TRBV27,-,-,14,TRBJ2-7,CASSLRGPLEEQYF,TGTGCCAGCAGTTTGCGAGGGCCGTTAGAAGAGCAGTACTTC
TRBV29-1,-,-,17,TRBJ2-3,CSVEDQRGNRVTDTQYF,TGCAGCGTTGAAGATCAAAGGGGAAACCGGGTCACAGATACGCAGTATTTT
TRBV20-1,TRBD2,-,16,TRBJ2-1,CSAREVAGSSYNEQFF,TGCAGTGCTAGAGAAGTAGCGGGGTCCTCCTACAATGAGCAGTTCTTC
TRBV12-3/TRBV12-4,-,few,15,TRBJ2-1,CASSLRSGPYNEQFF,TGTGCCAGCAGTTTACGGTCCGGCCCCTACAATGAGCAGTTCTTC
TRBV20-1,TRBD2,once,16,TRBJ2-7,CSARPGLAGATYEQYF,TGCAGTGCTAGACCGGGACTAGCGGGAGCGACCTACGAGCAGTACTTC
TRBV27,-,-,12,TRBJ2-7,CASSLQGNEQYF,TGTGCCAGCAGTCTACAGGGAAACGAGCAGTACTTC
TRBV20-1,-,-,13,TRBJ2-7,CSARLGGPNEQYF,TGCAGTGCTAGGTTAGGGGGGCCCAACGAGCAGTACTTC
TRBV9,TRBD2,-,14,TRBJ2-1,CASSRAGPYNEQFF,TGTGCCAGCAGCCGAGCGGGGCCATACAATGAGCAGTTCTTC
TRBV25-1,-,-,12,TRBJ2-1,CASSESYNEQFF,TGTGCCAGCAGTGAATCCTACAATGAGCAGTTCTTC
TRBV20-1,TRBD1,-,15,TRBJ1-5,CSAKTGDRGNQPQHF,TGCAGTGCCAAAACAGGGGACAGGGGAAATCAGCCCCAGCATTTT
TRBV29-1,-,-,16,TRBJ2-2,CSVLLSGDQNTGELFF,TGCAGCGTCCTTCTCAGCGGAGACCAAAACACCGGGGAGCTGTTTTTT
TRBV27,-,-,15,TRBJ2-7,CASSRRGTFTYEQYF,TGTGCCAGCAGCCGAAGAGGGACATTTACCTACGAGCAGTACTTC
TRBV12-3/TRBV12-4,TRBD1,-,14,TRBJ2-2,CASSWDRATGELFF,TGTGCCAGCAGTTGGGACAGGGCGACCGGGGAGCTGTTTTTT
TRBV12-3/TRBV12-4,-,-,13,TRBJ2-5,CASRDDREETQYF,TGTGCCAGCAGAGACGACAGAGAAGAGACCCAGTACTTC
TRBV7-9,-,few,12,TRBJ2-7,CASSDSTYEQYF,TGTGCCAGCAGCGACTCAACCTACGAGCAGTACTTC
TRBV6-5,-,few,12,TRBJ2-4,CASSPSRNIQYF,TGTGCCAGCAGTCCATCCCGCAACATTCAGTACTTC
TRBV29-1,-,-,11,TRBJ1-2,CSVEGRYGYTF,TGCAGCGTTGAGGGGCGCTATGGCTACACCTTC
TRBV14,-,once,15,TRBJ2-2,CASSEGWGNTGELFF,TGTGCCAGCAGCGAGGGTTGGGGAAACACCGGGGAGCTGTTTTTT
TRBV27,-,-,15,TRBJ2-7,CASGTGLTASYEQYF,TGTGCCAGCGGGACTGGCCTGACAGCTTCCTACGAGCAGTACTTC
TRBV11-2,-,-,15,TRBJ2-3,CASSLVLWSTDTQYF,TGTGCCAGCAGCTTAGTCCTGTGGAGCACAGATACGCAGTATTTT
TRBV20-1,TRBD1,-,19,TRBJ1-2,CSARGEQGGRTGKYYGYTF,TGCAGTGCTAGAGGAGAGCAGGGGGGACGGACAGGGAAATACTATGGCTACACCTTC
TRBV20-1,-,-,12,TRBJ1-2,CSARKQGYGYTF,TGCAGTGCTAGGAAACAGGGATATGGCTACACCTTC
TRBV20-1,TRBD2,-,15,TRBJ2-1,CSAREIAGMGNEQFF,TGCAGTGCTAGGGAAATAGCGGGAATGGGGAATGAGCAGTTCTTC
TRBV14,-,-,17,TRBJ1-6,CASSQDFGPGPNSPLHF,TGTGCCAGCAGCCAAGATTTCGGACCAGGGCCAAATTCACCCCTCCACTTT
TRBV25-1,-,-,16,TRBJ1-5,CAIPSPGTYSNQPQHF,TGTGCCATCCCCTCCCCGGGTACATATAGCAATCAGCCCCAGCATTTT